The 31 T cell receptor beta chains below all came from one sample that was sequenced in a study of molecular identifiers for immune sequencing clone quantification. MiXCR, applied by TCRdb to the PCR reads, yields one record per CDR3 protein. Among about 68,000 distinct CDR3 sequences listed, around 18% were seen once. What was sequenced was naive CD8+ T cells from blood, with Jurkat cell RNA spiked in. Stated subset: FACS-sorted CD8+CD4-CCR7+CD45RA+ naive T cells. The receptors were sampled from a human donor in good health. Some libraries in this study had Jurkat cell RNA spiked in.

This clonotype was recorded many times. V gene TRBV4-1 combines with J gene TRBJ2-7; D is unresolved. CDR3 size: 13 residues. In germline, CDR1 is MGHRA, CDR2 YSYEKL. V was cut by 1 base and J by 4 bases, with 8 bases left in between. The DNA of the CDR3 is TGCGCCAGCAGCCAAGGTACACCGTACGAGCAGTACTTC. It is translated as CASSQGTPYEQYF.

Points on this clonotype: A much larger clone sits a single nucleotide away, making a read error possible. The rearrangement uses TRBV27 and TRBJ2-2, with a weak D call TRBD2 (6 bases). The CDR3 sequence is 15 residues long. Germline CDR1 reads MNHEY; CDR2 reads SMNVEV (reference sequence). Trimming stripped 2 bases from V and 3 bases from J, with 10 bases between. The CDR3 DNA sequence: TGTGCCAGCAGTTTAGCGGGGTCGGACACCGGGGAGCTGTTTTTT. This translates into CASSLAGSDTGELFF.

Ten or more counts support this clonotype. The genes are TRBV7-6 and TRBJ2-5, with unresolved D. This CDR3 contains 13 residues. Looked up from germline, CDR1 is SGHVS and CDR2 is FNYEAQ. Trimming stripped 5 bases from V and 5 bases from J, with 12 bases between. Here the CDR3 reads CASSGYHGETQYF. In DNA form, the CDR3 reads TGTGCCAGCAGCGGGTACCACGGGGAGACCCAGTACTTC.

This clonotype appeared a few times. The chain uses TRBV12-3 or TRBV12-4 and TRBJ2-1; D call uncertain. The CDR3 extends over 15 amino acids. Between the trimmed V and J ends, which lost 3 bases and 2 bases, there was a span of 11 bases. The CDR3 region has the DNA TGTGCCAGCAGTTTGCTGGGCGGAACCTACAATGAGCAGTTCTTC. Protein product: CASSLLGGTYNEQFF.

About this clonotype itself: Since a much larger clone is just one base distant, this may be a read error. The V and J genes are TRBV7-2 and TRBJ2-2, with D maybe TRBD2 (5 bases). The CDR3 is made up of 15 amino acids. In germline, CDR1 is SGHTA, CDR2 FQGNSA. V dropped 4 bases and J dropped 0 bases, with 9 bases sitting between them. Written as DNA, the CDR3 is TGTACCAGCAGCTACTGGACTGCGAACACCGGGGAGCTGTTTTTT. Its protein is CTSSYWTANTGELFF.

This clonotype was detected many times. This chain connects TRBV6-6 to TRBJ2-7; no clear D gene. CDR1 MNHNY and CDR2 SVGAGI come from the germline V gene (reference sequence). The CDR3 extends over 15 amino acids. V lost 2 bases and J lost 6, with 17 bases in between. The CDR3 spells CASSYRRQELVEQYF. CDR3 coding DNA: TGTGCCAGCAGTTACCGCCGCCAGGAGTTGGTCGAGCAGTACTTC.

This clonotype has a count of ten or more. The chain couples TRBV10-3 to TRBJ2-7; TRBD2 matches 7 bases. This CDR3 is built from 16 residues. In germline, CDR1 is ENHRY, CDR2 SYGVKD. The ends lost 6 bases at V and 2 bases at J; junction bases unmatched: 13. DNA of the CDR3: TGTGCCATCAGGAGCGGGGAGGCTAGCAGTCCCTACGAGCAGTACTTC. It is translated as CAIRSGEASSPYEQYF.

This clonotype appeared a single time. A read error may be the cause here, since a much bigger clone is one base away. The chain carries TRBV6-4 and TRBJ1-1, with 9 positions matching TRBD1. CDR3 size: 17 residues. Germline values: CDR1 MRHNA, CDR2 SNTAGT. The junction had 13 bases not matched to a gene; V was cut back by 2 bases and J by 6 bases. CDR3 nucleotides: TGTGCCAGCAGTGACCCCGGGACAGGGCGGTGGAGTGCTGAAGCTTTCTTT. Its translation is CASSDPGTGRWSAEAFF.

In regard to this clonotype: Given a much more abundant clone one base away, this may be a read error. The rearrangement uses TRBV15 and TRBJ2-3; D may be TRBD2 (5 bases). Germline V gives CDR1 LNHNV, CDR2 YYDKDF (reference sequence). This CDR3 comprises 18 residues. In nucleotides, the CDR3 is TGTGCCACCAGCAAGAGAGGACTCCTGTTCTCTAGCACAGATACGCGGTATTTT. This codes for CATSKRGLLFSSTDTRYF.

Comments on this clonotype: A single base separates this from a much larger clone, so it may be a read error. The rearrangement uses TRBV7-9 and TRBJ1-5; TRBD1 might be the D (5 bases). The CDR3 consists of 16 residues. CDR1 and CDR2 from the germline V gene are SEHNR and FQNEAQ (reference sequence). V was shortened by 5 bases and J by 2 bases, with 16 bases between the two germline ends. CDR3 loop: CASSPLGRGRNQPQHF. Written as DNA, the CDR3 is TGTGCCAGCAGCCCACTGGGGCGGGGTCGCAATCAGCCCCAGCATTTT.

In this sample, this clonotype turned up many times. The chain carries TRBV19 and TRBJ2-7; D is unresolved. Germline V gives CDR1 LNHDA, CDR2 SQIVND (reference sequence). CDR3 length: 13 residues. V was pared by 4 bases and J by 2 bases, with 9 bases between. The CDR3 protein is CASSTSVAYEQYF. In DNA form, the CDR3 reads TGTGCCAGTAGTACGAGCGTCGCCTACGAGCAGTACTTC. Combining the CDR3 with reference TRBV19 and TRBJ2-7 gives the whole variable domain DGGITQSPKYLFRKEGQNVTLSCEQNLNHDAMYWYRQDPGQGLRLIYYSQIVNDFQKGDIAEGYSVSREKKESFPLTVTSAQKNPTAFYLCASSTSVAYEQYFGPGTRLTVT.

With regard to this clonotype: One junction end disagrees with the germline gene, perhaps due to a read error. The chain carries TRBV20-1 and TRBJ2-7; possibly TRBD1 or TRBD2 for D (5 bases each). The CDR3 contains 15 residues. CDR1 is DFQATT, CDR2 SNEGSKA, per germline (reference sequence). The CDR3 loop is CSALPGLAESYERYF. The CDR3 bases are TGCAGTGCTTTACCGGGGCTAGCAGAATCCTACGAGCGGTACTTC.

This clonotype was counted at least ten times. The V call is TRBV29-1, the J call TRBJ2-6; D is unclear. Trimming stripped 1 base from V and 0 bases from J, with 7 bases between. The V gene's germline CDR1 is SQVTM and CDR2 ANQGSEA. The CDR3 consists of 15 residues. CDR3 sequence reads: CSVEVGVSGANVLTF. The CDR3 bases are TGCAGCGTTGAAGTAGGTGTCTCTGGGGCCAACGTCCTGACTTTC.

This clonotype has ten or more counts. J is TRBJ2-7 and V is TRBV21-1; TRBD2 was called by the table and not checked on the DNA. TRBV21-1 corresponds to a pseudogene. CDR3 length: 15 amino acids. CDR3 nucleotides: TGTGCCAGCAGCCGAGTCCTTAGCGGGAAGTACGAGCAGTACTTC. Its translation is CASSRVLSGKYEQYF.

In its sample, this clonotype is medium-sized. The chain links TRBV6-1 to TRBJ2-3; 8 nucleotides match TRBD1. Germline-derived CDR1 and CDR2 are MNHNS and SASEGT. This CDR3 is built from 15 residues. V lost 4 bases, J lost 3 bases, and 6 bases stayed unmatched. CDR3 loop: CASSGRGQGTDTQYF. DNA for the CDR3: TGTGCCAGCAGTGGTCGTGGACAGGGTACAGATACGCAGTATTTT.

Comments on this clonotype: A read error may be the cause here, since a much bigger clone is one base away. Without the conserved terminal phenylalanine or tryptophan, this CDR3 likely stems from a read error. V usage is TRBV7-9 and J usage is TRBJ2-5, with 9 bases matching TRBD1. With 4 bases clipped from V and 5 bases from J, the junction kept 5 bases outside the gene matches. The CDR3 has 14 residues. Germline V gene data show CDR1 as SEHNR and CDR2 as FQNEAQ (reference sequence). Here the CDR3 DNA reads TGTGCCAGCAGCTCCGGACAGGGGAGGGAGACCCAGTACTCC. This encodes CASSSGQGRETQYS.

This clonotype was seen at least ten times. The rearrangement links TRBV11-3 to TRBJ2-7, with 9 bases lining up with TRBD2. Germline V gene lookup returns CDR1 SGHNT and CDR2 YENEEA. Trimming removed 2 bases from V and 3 bases from J; junction bases left unmatched: 11. This CDR3 has 17 residues. The CDR3 DNA follows: TGTGCCAGCAGCTTACAACCGCGGGAGGGGAGATACTACGAGCAGTACTTC. Translated, it gives CASSLQPREGRYYEQYF.

This clonotype has a count of ten or more. The V gene is TRBV20-1, the J gene TRBJ1-5; D unresolved. V gave up 3 bases and J gave up 4 bases, with 13 bases separating them. The CDR3 is 14 amino acids. The V gene's germline CDR1 is DFQATT and CDR2 SNEGSKA (reference sequence). This CDR3 reads CSASQGIGNQPQHF. DNA of the CDR3: TGCAGTGCTAGTCAAGGGATCGGGAATCAGCCCCAGCATTTT.

At least ten counts were recorded for this clonotype. The chain joins TRBV27 to TRBJ2-1, with 13 bases identical to TRBD2. Unmatched junction bases numbered 6, after V lost 2 bases and J lost 8 bases. Germline V lookup: CDR1 MNHEY, CDR2 SMNVEV (reference sequence). The CDR3 has 16 residues. In DNA, the CDR3 is TGTGCCAGCAGTTTAACTAGCGGGAGGGCCTGGTATGAGCAGTTCTTC. Translated: CASSLTSGRAWYEQFF.

At least ten counts were recorded for this clonotype. The chain combines TRBV13 with TRBJ2-7, with TRBD1 matching over 10 bases. The CDR3 consists of 15 residues. Germline trimming cut 4 bases from V and 2 bases from J; bases unmatched to any gene: 5. CDR1 is PRHDT and CDR2 is FYEKMQ in the germline V gene (reference sequence). CDR3 nucleotide sequence: TGTGCCAGCAGCTCGCCGGGACAGGGGACCTACGAGCAGTACTTC. Encoded protein: CASSSPGQGTYEQYF.

The table lists this clonotype with many counts. V is TRBV29-1 and J is TRBJ1-2; no definite D call. CDR3 size: 13 residues. Germline V gene lookup returns CDR1 SQVTM and CDR2 ANQGSEA. Trimming cost V 0 bases and J 3 bases, with 8 bases left between them. Here the CDR3 reads CSVEEWQDYGYTF. The CDR3 region has the DNA TGCAGCGTTGAAGAATGGCAGGACTATGGCTACACCTTC.

This clonotype was recorded a few times. The V call is TRBV7-9, the J call TRBJ2-1, with TRBD2 matching 7 bases. V lost 8 bases, J lost 2 bases, and 6 bases stayed unmatched. The V gene's germline CDR1 is SEHNR and CDR2 FQNEAQ (reference sequence). The CDR3 sequence is 14 residues long. CDR3 nucleotides: TGTGCCAGCTTGGGGGGGGGAACCTACAATGAGCAGTTCTTC. Translated: CASLGGGTYNEQFF.

A few counts support this clonotype. This chain links TRBV19 with TRBJ2-3; TRBD2 matches at 9 bases. From germline, CDR1 is LNHDA and CDR2 SQIVND (reference sequence). The CDR3 totals 15 residues. With 6 bases clipped from V and 0 bases from J, the junction kept 4 bases outside the gene matches. CDR3 in amino acids: CASSTSGWSTDTQYF. CDR3 nucleotides: TGTGCCAGTAGCACTAGCGGGTGGAGCACAGATACGCAGTATTTT. Filled out from reference TRBV19 and TRBJ2-3, the complete variable domain reads DGGITQSPKYLFRKEGQNVTLSCEQNLNHDAMYWYRQDPGQGLRLIYYSQIVNDFQKGDIAEGYSVSREKKESFPLTVTSAQKNPTAFYLCASSTSGWSTDTQYFGPGTRLTVL.

The chain employs TRBV7-6 and TRBJ1-1, with no clear D. V lost 0 bases and J lost 2, with 10 bases in between. CDR1 is SGHVS, CDR2 FNYEAQ, per germline. CDR3 length: 15 residues. DNA of the CDR3: TGTGCCAGCAGCTTAGCCCCGGGAGGTAACACTGAAGCTTTCTTT. It specifies CASSLAPGGNTEAFF. The whole variable domain, remainder taken from reference TRBV7-6 and TRBJ1-1, is GAGVSQSPRYKVTKRGQDVALRCDPISGHVSLYWYRQALGQGPEFLTYFNYEAQQDKSGLPNDRFSAERPEGSISTLTIQRTEQRDSAMYRCASSLAPGGNTEAFFGQGTRLTVV.

This clonotype was seen ten or more times. CDR3 amino acids: CASSFTAGEGAYEQYF. CDR3 DNA sequence: TGTGCCAGCAGCTTTACAGCGGGGGAGGGGGCCTACGAGCAGTACTTC. The chain combines TRBV7-2 with TRBJ2-7; 8 positions agree with TRBD2. J lost 2 bases, V lost 3 bases, and 9 bases had no gene match. CDR1 SGHTA and CDR2 FQGNSA come from the germline V gene. CDR3 length equals 16 residues.

Many counts were recorded for this clonotype. The chain carries TRBV7-9 and TRBJ2-7, with D possibly being TRBD1 (6 bases). Germline-derived CDR1 and CDR2 are SEHNR and FQNEAQ (reference sequence). V gave up 4 bases and J gave up 3 bases, with 19 bases separating them. This CDR3 region has 16 residues. CDR3 in DNA: TGTGCCAGCAGCTCTACCAGGCAAGGGACACACTACGAGCAGTACTTC. Its translation is CASSSTRQGTHYEQYF.

The J gene is TRBJ2-7, the V gene TRBV28, with TRBD1 identical over 8 bases. V was pared by 3 bases and J by 6 bases, with 4 bases of the junction left unmatched. Germline CDR1 is MDHEN and CDR2 is SYDVKM. The CDR3 consists of 13 residues. The CDR3 DNA is TGTGCCAGCAGTTTCGCGACAGGGGTCGAGCAGTACTTC. It yields the protein CASSFATGVEQYF.

This clonotype was observed at least ten times. The genes are TRBV4-1 and TRBJ2-7; 8 bases match TRBD1. The CDR3 is 15 amino acids. V gave up 2 bases and J gave up 3 bases; unmatched junction bases: 6. Germline CDR1 and CDR2: MGHRA and YSYEKL. Here the CDR3 reads CASSQLPTGGYEQYF. The CDR3, as DNA: TGCGCCAGCAGCCAACTACCCACAGGGGGCTACGAGCAGTACTTC.

This clonotype came up many times. This chain connects TRBV7-9 to TRBJ2-7, with 8 bases fitting TRBD1. CDR3 size: 15 residues. The V gene end was trimmed by 3 bases and the J gene end by 4 bases; junction bases not matched to a gene: 8. Germline-derived CDR1 and CDR2 are SEHNR and FQNEAQ (reference sequence). The CDR3 region has the DNA TGTGCCAGCAGCTTCGGACAGGGAGCTTTGTACGAGCAGTACTTC. Amino acids: CASSFGQGALYEQYF.

This clonotype was seen a handful of times. Since a much larger clone is just one base distant, this may be a read error. This chain links TRBV20-1 with TRBJ2-7, with unresolved D. V was cut by 0 bases and J by 4 bases, with 13 bases left in between. The V gene's germline CDR1 is DFQATT and CDR2 SNEGSKA (reference sequence). The CDR3 length is 14 residues. For the CDR3, the DNA is TGCAGTGCTAGAGACGAGACACCCCGTTACGAGCAGTACTTC. Translated: CSARDETPRYEQYF.

The chain employs TRBV7-9 and TRBJ1-2, with 8 bases aligning to TRBD1. V gave up 11 bases and J gave up 5 bases; unmatched junction bases: 13. The length of the CDR3 is 14 residues. Germline assignment: CDR1 SEHNR and CDR2 FQNEAQ (reference sequence). CDR3 DNA: TGTGCCCTGGGGTGGGGACAGGAGGGATATGGCTACACCTTC. Amino acids: CALGWGQEGYGYTF.